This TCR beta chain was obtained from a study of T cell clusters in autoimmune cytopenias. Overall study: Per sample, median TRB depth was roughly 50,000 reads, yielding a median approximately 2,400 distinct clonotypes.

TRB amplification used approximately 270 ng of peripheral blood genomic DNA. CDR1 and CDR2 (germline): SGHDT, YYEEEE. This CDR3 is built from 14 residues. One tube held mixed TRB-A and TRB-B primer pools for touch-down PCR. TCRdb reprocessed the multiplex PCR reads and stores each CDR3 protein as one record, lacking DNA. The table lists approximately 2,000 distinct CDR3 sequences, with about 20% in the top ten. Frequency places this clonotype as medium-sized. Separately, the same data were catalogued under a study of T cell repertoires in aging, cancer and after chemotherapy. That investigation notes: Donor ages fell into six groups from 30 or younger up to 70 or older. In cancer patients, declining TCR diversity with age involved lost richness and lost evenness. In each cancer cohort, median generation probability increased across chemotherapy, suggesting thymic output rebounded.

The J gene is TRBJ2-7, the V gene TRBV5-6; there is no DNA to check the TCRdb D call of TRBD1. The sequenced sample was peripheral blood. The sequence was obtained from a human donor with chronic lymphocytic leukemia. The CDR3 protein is CASTPRKGASEQYF.